The text below deals with one TCR beta chain. Its antigen is undetermined. This record belongs to a study of response to subunit inactivated influenza vaccine. Broader study findings: It was suggested by the authors that few new T cells are recruited by each seasonal influenza vaccination.

CDR1 is MGHDK, CDR2 SYGVNS, per germline. Trimming shortened V by 4 bases and J by 5 bases, and 11 bases separated the two germline ends. CDR3 length: 14 amino acids. TCRdb itself ran the RT-PCR reads through MiXCR, one entry per CDR3 protein. The repertoire holds about 830,000 distinct CDR3 sequences, approximately 17% seen once, with approximately 10% in the top ten. The sequenced sample was PBMCs from blood, obtained roughly 5 days after vaccination. The receptor's source is a man aged 45 to 65 who received an inactivated influenza vaccine. This sequence joins TRBV25-1 and TRBJ2-2; unclear D gene. CDR3 DNA: TGTGCCAGCAGTGCTTTGGCTCGGACCGGGGAGCTGTTTTTT. It yields the protein CASSALARTGELFF.